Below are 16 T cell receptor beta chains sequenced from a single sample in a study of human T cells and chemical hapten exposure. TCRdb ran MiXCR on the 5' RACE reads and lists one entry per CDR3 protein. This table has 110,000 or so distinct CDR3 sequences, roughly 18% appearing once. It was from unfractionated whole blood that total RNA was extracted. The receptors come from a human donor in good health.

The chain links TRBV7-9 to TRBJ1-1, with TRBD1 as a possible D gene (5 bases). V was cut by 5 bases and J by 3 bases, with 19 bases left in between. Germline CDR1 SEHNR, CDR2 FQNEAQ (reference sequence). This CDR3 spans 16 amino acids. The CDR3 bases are TGTGCCAGCAGCGCCGGGACCCATAAGTTGGACACTGAAGCTTTCTTT. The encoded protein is CASSAGTHKLDTEAFF.

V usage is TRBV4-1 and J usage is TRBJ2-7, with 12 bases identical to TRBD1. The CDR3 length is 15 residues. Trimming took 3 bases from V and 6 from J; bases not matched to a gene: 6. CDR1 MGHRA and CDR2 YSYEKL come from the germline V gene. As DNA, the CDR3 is TGCGCCAGCAGCCACGACCGGGACAGGGGGCGCGAGCAGTACTTC. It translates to CASSHDRDRGREQYF.

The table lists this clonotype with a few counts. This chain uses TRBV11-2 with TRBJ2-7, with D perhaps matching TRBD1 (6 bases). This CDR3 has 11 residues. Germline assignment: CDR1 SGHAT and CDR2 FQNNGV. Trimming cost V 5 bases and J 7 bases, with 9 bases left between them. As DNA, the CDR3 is TGTGCCAGCAGCGTTACAGGGGAGCAGTACTTC. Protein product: CASSVTGEQYF. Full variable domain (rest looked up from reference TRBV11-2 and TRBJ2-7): EAGVAQSPRYKIIEKRQSVAFWCNPISGHATLYWYQQILGQGPKLLIQFQNNGVVDDSQLPKDRFSAERLKGVDSTLKIQPAKLEDSAVYLCASSVTGEQYFGPGTRLTVT.

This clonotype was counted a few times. DNA of the CDR3: TGCGCCAGCAGCTCGGGGTGGCAAGAGACCCAGTACTTC. Residues: CASSSGWQETQYF. This rearrangement joins TRBV5-1 to TRBJ2-5; a possible D gene is TRBD2 (5 bases). CDR3 length: 13 amino acids. V lost 3 bases to trimming and J lost 2 bases, with 8 bases between them. Germline assignment: CDR1 SGHRS and CDR2 YFSETQ.

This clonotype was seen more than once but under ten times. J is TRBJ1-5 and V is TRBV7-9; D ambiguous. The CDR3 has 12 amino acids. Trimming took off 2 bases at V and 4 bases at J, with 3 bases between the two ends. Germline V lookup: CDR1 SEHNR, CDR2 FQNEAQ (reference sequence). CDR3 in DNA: TGTGCCAGCAGCTTAATTAATCAGCCCCAGCATTTT. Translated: CASSLINQPQHF.

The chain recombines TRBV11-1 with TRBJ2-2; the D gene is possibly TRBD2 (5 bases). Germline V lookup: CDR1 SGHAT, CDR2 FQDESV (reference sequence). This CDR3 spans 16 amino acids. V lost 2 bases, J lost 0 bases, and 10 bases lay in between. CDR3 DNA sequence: TGTGCCAGCAGCTTATACCGCGGGTCGAACACCGGGGAGCTGTTTTTT. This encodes CASSLYRGSNTGELFF.

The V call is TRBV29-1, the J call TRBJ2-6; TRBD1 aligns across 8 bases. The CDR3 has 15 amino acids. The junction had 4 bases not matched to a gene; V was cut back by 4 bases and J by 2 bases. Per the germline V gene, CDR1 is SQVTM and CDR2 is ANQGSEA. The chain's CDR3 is CSVGSGGTGANVLTF. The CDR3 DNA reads TGCAGCGTTGGCTCAGGGGGCACTGGGGCCAACGTCCTGACTTTC. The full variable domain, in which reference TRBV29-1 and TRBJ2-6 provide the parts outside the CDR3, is SAVISQKPSRDICQRGTSLTIQCQVDSQVTMMFWYRQQPGQSLTLIATANQGSEATYESGFVIDKFPISRPNLTFSTLTVSNMSPEDSSIYLCSVGSGGTGANVLTFGAGSRLTVL.

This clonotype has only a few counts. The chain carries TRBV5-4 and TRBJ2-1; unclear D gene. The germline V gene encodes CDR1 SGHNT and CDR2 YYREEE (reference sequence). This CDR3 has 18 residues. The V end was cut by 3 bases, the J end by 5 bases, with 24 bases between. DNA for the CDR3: TGTGCCAGCAGCTCCTGGCCCCCACCGACTGCCTTCCACAATGAGCAGTTCTTC. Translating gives CASSSWPPPTAFHNEQFF.

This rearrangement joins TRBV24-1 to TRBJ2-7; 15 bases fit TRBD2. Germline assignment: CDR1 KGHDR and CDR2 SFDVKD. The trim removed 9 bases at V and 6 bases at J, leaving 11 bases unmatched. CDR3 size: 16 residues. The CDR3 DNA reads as TGTGCCACCGGGGGTTTCGGGACTAGCGGGAGGTTCGAGCAGTACTTC. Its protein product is CATGGFGTSGRFEQYF.

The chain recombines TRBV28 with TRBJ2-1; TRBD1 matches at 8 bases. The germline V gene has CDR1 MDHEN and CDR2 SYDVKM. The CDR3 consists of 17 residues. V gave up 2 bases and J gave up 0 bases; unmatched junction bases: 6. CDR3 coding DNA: TGTGCCAGCAGTTTACCCGACAGGGGAAGCTCCTACAATGAGCAGTTCTTC. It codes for CASSLPDRGSSYNEQFF.

The CDR3 protein is CASSPGQGAGRTEAFF. The CDR3 bases are TGTGCCAGCAGCCCCGGACAGGGGGCAGGGAGAACTGAAGCTTTCTTT. The chain uses TRBV28 and TRBJ1-1, with TRBD1 matching 11 bases. The CDR3 sequence is 16 residues long. The J segment lost 5 bases and the V segment lost 6 bases, leaving 11 bases of the junction unmatched. Per germline, CDR1 MDHEN and CDR2 SYDVKM.

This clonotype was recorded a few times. CDR3 DNA: TGTGCCAGCAGCTTGTTGGGGTCTTTGAATCAGCCCCAGCATTTT. It specifies CASSLLGSLNQPQHF. The gene calls are TRBV5-6 and TRBJ1-5, with D unclear. Germline-derived CDR1 and CDR2 are SGHDT and YYEEEE. CDR3 size: 15 residues. V dropped 1 base and J dropped 4 bases, with 12 bases sitting between them. The full variable domain, with the rest looked up from reference TRBV5-6 and TRBJ1-5, is DAGVTQSPTHLIKTRGQQVTLRCSPKSGHDTVSWYQQALGQGPQFIFQYYEEEERQRGNFPDRFSGHQFPNYSSELNVNALLLGDSALYLCASSLLGSLNQPQHFGDGTRLSIL.

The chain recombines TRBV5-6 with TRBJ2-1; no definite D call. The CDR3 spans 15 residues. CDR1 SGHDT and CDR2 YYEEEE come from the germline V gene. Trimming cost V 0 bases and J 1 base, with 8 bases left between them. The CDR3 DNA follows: TGTGCCAGCAGCTTGGGGGCTAGATCCTACAATGAGCAGTTCTTC. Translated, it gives CASSLGARSYNEQFF.

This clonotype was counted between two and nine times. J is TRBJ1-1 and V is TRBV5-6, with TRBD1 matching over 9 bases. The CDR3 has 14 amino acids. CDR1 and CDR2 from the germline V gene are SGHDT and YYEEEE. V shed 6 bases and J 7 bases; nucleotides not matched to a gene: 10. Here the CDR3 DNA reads TGTGCCAGCAACTATGGGACAGGGAGCATTGAAGCTTTCTTT. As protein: CASNYGTGSIEAFF.

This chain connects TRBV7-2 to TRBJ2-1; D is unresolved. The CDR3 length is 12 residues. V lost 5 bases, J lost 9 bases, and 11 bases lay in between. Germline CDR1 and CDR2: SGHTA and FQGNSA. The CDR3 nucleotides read TGTGCCAGCAGCCAGGCTGGTATTGAGCAGTTCTTC. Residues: CASSQAGIEQFF.

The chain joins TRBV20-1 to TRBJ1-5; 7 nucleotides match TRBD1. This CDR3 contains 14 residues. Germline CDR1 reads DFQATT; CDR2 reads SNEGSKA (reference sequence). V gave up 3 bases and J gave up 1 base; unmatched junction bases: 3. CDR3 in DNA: TGCAGTGCTAGTGAGGGGGCCAGCAATCAGCCCCAGCATTTT. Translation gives CSASEGASNQPQHF.